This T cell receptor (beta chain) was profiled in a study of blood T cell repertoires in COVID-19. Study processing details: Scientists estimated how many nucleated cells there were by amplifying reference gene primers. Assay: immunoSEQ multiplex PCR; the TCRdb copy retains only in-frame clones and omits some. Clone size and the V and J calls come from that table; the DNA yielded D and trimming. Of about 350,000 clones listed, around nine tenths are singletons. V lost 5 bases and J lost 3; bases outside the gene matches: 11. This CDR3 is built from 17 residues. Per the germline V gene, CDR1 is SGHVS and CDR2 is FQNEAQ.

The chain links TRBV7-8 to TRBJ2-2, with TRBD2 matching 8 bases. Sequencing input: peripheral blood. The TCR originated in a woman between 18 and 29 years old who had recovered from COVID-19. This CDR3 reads CASSKKRELRDTGELFF. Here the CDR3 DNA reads TGTGCCAGCAGCAAGAAGCGGGAGTTGAGGGACACCGGGGAGCTGTTTTTT.